Below, 12 T cell receptor beta chains from the same sample are listed, as sequenced in a study of PD-1 blockade in classical Hodgkin lymphoma (dated by TCRdb to the early 2020s). The time point label for this specimen denotes: cycle 1 day 1 (C1D1), immediately before nivolumab initiation. Every trial patient had relapsed following autologous stem cell transplantation, and prior brentuximab vedotin exposure was what differed among cohorts A, B and C. Library generation was performed with the immunoSEQ multiplex PCR assay. What TCRdb holds here is the immuneACCESS table cut down to in-frame rearrangements. Part of the clones is not present; checked against another copy, under half of the missing clones reflect an unresolved V gene, and the others are unexplained. This sample holds about 97,000 clones; over 70% were observed only once. The ten largest clones take up more than 9% of the sample. The input for sequencing was peripheral blood mononuclear cells (PBMCs), taken at baseline. These receptors originate from a human donor with classical Hodgkin lymphoma.

V and J are TRBV7-2 and TRBJ2-5, with D perhaps given as TRBD1 or TRBD2 (6 bases each). This CDR3 comprises 16 residues. CDR1 is SGHTA, CDR2 FQGNSA, per germline. Between the trimmed V and J ends, which lost 1 base and 5 bases, there was a span of 17 bases. The CDR3 region has the DNA TGTGCCAGCAGCTTAGTGGGGGGCCCCGCCCTGGAGACCCAGTACTTC. Translating it yields CASSLVGGPALETQYF.

J is TRBJ1-2 and V is TRBV15, with D perhaps TRBD1 (5 bases). This CDR3 region has 15 residues. CDR1 and CDR2 (germline): LNHNV, YYDKDF (reference sequence). V lost 0 bases to trimming and J lost 1 base, with 9 bases between them. The DNA of the CDR3 is TGTGCCACCAGCAGAGAGGGGGTGTTTAACTATGGCTACACCTTC. This translates into CATSREGVFNYGYTF.

There are a few counts of this clone. The gene calls are TRBV30 and TRBJ1-1; 9 bases are shared with TRBD1. This CDR3 has 12 residues. Germline values: CDR1 GTSNPN, CDR2 SVGIG (reference sequence). V lost 3 bases, J lost 10 bases, and 6 bases stayed unmatched. CDR3 nucleotides: TGTGCCTGGAGCTTCGGGACAGGGCCAGCTTTCTTT. It specifies CAWSFGTGPAFF.

The chain uses TRBV28 and TRBJ2-2, with 9 bases identical to TRBD1. The CDR3 sequence is 15 residues long. The V gene's germline CDR1 is MDHEN and CDR2 SYDVKM. Trimming took 6 bases from V and 3 from J; bases not matched to a gene: 5. CDR3: CASRLQGAYTGELFF. The CDR3 DNA reads as TGTGCCAGCAGGCTACAGGGGGCATACACCGGGGAGCTGTTTTTT.

This clone showed up just a few times. The genes are TRBV5-6 and TRBJ2-4; 12 bases are shared with TRBD2. Germline V gene lookup returns CDR1 SGHDT and CDR2 YYEEEE. This CDR3 region has 16 residues. The V segment lost 2 bases and the J segment 8 bases; nucleotides outside the gene matches: 8. The CDR3 loop reads CASSFTLAGGRDIQYF. The CDR3 DNA sequence: TGTGCCAGCAGCTTTACACTAGCGGGAGGTCGGGACATTCAGTACTTC.

In DNA form, the CDR3 reads TGTGCCAGCAGCTTATGGGCGGGAGATCATGAGCAGTTCTTC. It codes for CASSLWAGDHEQFF. The chain recombines TRBV7-9 with TRBJ2-1; 7 bases are shared with TRBD2. Per germline, CDR1 SEHNR and CDR2 FQNEAQ (reference sequence). The CDR3 runs 14 residues. V lost 2 bases to trimming and J lost 8 bases; unmatched junction nucleotides: 6.

The V and J genes are TRBV6-5 and TRBJ2-7; 9 positions agree with TRBD2. The ends lost 4 bases at V and 6 bases at J; junction bases unmatched: 7. CDR1 MNHEY and CDR2 SVGAGI come from the germline V gene. The CDR3 totals 14 residues. CDR3: CASSLGASGIEQYF. Here the CDR3 DNA reads TGTGCCAGCAGTTTGGGCGCTAGCGGGATCGAGCAGTACTTC.

V gene TRBV9 combines with J gene TRBJ2-1; 8 nucleotides align to TRBD2. V gave up 1 base and J gave up 2 bases; unmatched junction bases: 2. This CDR3 is built from 15 residues. Germline lookup yields CDR1 SGDLS and CDR2 YYNGEE. The CDR3 reads CASSVLSGTYNEQFF. The CDR3 DNA reads as TGTGCCAGCAGCGTACTTAGCGGGACCTACAATGAGCAGTTCTTC.

The CDR3 sequence is CASSSNRRVNTEAFF. The CDR3 region has the DNA TGCGCCAGCAGCTCCAACCGCAGGGTGAACACTGAAGCTTTCTTT. The chain links TRBV5-1 to TRBJ1-1, with D perhaps matching TRBD1 (5 bases). Trimming removed 3 bases at V and 0 bases at J, with 12 bases between. From germline, CDR1 is SGHRS and CDR2 YFSETQ. CDR3 size: 15 residues. Together with reference TRBV5-1 and TRBJ1-1, the CDR3 gives the full variable domain: KAGVTQTPRYLIKTRGQQVTLSCSPISGHRSVSWYQQTPGQGLQFLFEYFSETQRNKGNFPGRFSGRQFSNSRSEMNVSTLELGDSALYLCASSSNRRVNTEAFFGQGTRLTVV.

The chain employs TRBV2 and TRBJ2-2, with 8 bases matching TRBD2. There are 15 residues in the CDR3. V was clipped by 3 bases and J by 4 bases; unmatched bases: 4. Germline CDR1 reads SNHLY; CDR2 reads FYNNEI. CDR3 bases: TGTGCCAGCAGTGACGGGGGGGCTGGCACCGGGGAGCTGTTTTTT. Translating gives CASSDGGAGTGELFF.

DNA of the CDR3: TGTGCCAGCAGTCCGCTGGACAGGGGTGTGGAGACCCAGTACTTC. Protein product: CASSPLDRGVETQYF. The rearrangement links TRBV27 to TRBJ2-5, with 9 bases aligning to TRBD1. The CDR3 has 15 residues. Germline V gene data show CDR1 as MNHEY and CDR2 as SMNVEV (reference sequence). The V and J ends lost 5 bases and 5 bases, in that order; junction bases with no gene match: 9.

The gene calls are TRBV11-2 and TRBJ2-1; D might be TRBD2 (5 bases). This CDR3 has 15 residues. Germline V CDR1 and CDR2: SGHAT, FQNNGV. Trimming took 0 bases from V and 4 from J, leaving 10 bases between them. The CDR3: CASSLDVSGYNEQFF. The CDR3 DNA follows: TGTGCCAGCAGCTTAGATGTAAGCGGTTACAATGAGCAGTTCTTC.